This entry lists 2 T cell receptor beta chains sequenced from one sample in a study of control samples from healthy donors and cancer patients (TCRdb year 2020). Receptor amplification or capture employed the immunoSEQ multiplex PCR assay. Here the immuneACCESS table is served through TCRdb, limited to in-frame sequences with V and J called. Missing clones are a known gap in these copies; in checked studies unresolved V genes cover under half, and the rest lacks a known reason. The sample yields 80,000 to 85,000 clones; more than 70% were counted once. Clones ranked in the top ten supply more than 5% of the sample. The sequencing input was blood. These receptors were collected from a woman aged 50 to 60 in good health.

This rearrangement joins TRBV5-4 to TRBJ2-3, with D perhaps matching TRBD1 (6 bases). The CDR3 has 15 amino acids. CDR1 and CDR2 from the germline V gene are SGHNT and YYREEE (reference sequence). V lost 2 bases, J lost 0 bases, and 10 bases lay in between. CDR3 protein: CASSFGQTSTDTQYF. The CDR3 nucleotides are TGTGCCAGCAGCTTTGGACAGACTAGCACAGATACGCAGTATTTT.

The gene calls are TRBV4-2 and TRBJ2-3; D uncertain. The CDR3 loop spans 12 amino acids. The germline CDR1 and CDR2 sequences are LGHNA and YNFKEQ. V was shortened by 1 base and J by 6 bases, with 5 bases between the two germline ends. The CDR3 sequence is CASSQARDTQYF. CDR3 nucleotide sequence: TGTGCCAGCAGCCAAGCTAGGGATACGCAGTATTTT.